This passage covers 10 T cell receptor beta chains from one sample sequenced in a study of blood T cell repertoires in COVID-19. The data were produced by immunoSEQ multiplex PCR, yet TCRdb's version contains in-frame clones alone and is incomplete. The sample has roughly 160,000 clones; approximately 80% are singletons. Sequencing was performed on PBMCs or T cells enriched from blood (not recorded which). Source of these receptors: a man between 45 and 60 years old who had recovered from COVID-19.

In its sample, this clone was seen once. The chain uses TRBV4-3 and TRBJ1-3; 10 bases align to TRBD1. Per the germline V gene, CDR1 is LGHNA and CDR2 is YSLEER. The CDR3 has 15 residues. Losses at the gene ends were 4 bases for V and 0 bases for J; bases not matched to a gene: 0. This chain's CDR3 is CASSRDRGSGNTIYF. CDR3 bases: TGCGCCAGCAGCCGGGACAGGGGCTCTGGAAACACCATATATTTT.

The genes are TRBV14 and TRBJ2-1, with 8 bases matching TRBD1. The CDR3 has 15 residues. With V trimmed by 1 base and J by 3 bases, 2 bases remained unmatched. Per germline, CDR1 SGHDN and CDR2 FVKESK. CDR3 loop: CASSQVRGLYNEQFF. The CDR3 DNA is TGTGCCAGCAGCCAAGTCAGGGGGCTCTACAATGAGCAGTTCTTC.

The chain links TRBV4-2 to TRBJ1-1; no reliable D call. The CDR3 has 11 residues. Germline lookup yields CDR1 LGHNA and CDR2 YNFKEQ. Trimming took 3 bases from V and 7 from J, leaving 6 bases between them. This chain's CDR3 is CASSQGSEAFF. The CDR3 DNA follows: TGTGCCAGCAGCCAGGGGAGTGAAGCTTTCTTT.

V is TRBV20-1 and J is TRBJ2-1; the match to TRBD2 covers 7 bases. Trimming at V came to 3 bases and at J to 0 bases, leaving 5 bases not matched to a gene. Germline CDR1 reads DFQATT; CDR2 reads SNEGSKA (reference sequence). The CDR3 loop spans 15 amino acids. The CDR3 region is CSASGGGPSYNEQFF. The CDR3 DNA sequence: TGCAGTGCTAGTGGCGGGGGACCCTCCTACAATGAGCAGTTCTTC.

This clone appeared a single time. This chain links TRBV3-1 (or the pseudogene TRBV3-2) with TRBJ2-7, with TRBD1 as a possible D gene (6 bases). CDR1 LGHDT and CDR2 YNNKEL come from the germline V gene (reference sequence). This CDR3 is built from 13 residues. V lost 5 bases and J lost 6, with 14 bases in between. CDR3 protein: CASSSKGVGEQYF. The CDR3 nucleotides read TGTGCCAGCAGCTCGAAGGGGGTGGGCGAGCAGTACTTC.

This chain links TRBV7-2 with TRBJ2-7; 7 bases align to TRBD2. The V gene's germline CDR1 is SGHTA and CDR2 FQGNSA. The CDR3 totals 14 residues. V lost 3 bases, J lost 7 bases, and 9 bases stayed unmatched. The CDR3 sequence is CASSFGGGGWEQYF. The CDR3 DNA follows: TGTGCCAGCAGCTTTGGTGGGGGGGGGTGGGAGCAGTACTTC.

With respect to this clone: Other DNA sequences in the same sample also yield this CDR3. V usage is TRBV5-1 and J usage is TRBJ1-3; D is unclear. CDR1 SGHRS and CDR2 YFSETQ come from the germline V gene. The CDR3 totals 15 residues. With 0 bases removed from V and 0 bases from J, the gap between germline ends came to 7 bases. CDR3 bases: TGCGCCAGCAGCTTGGGCGGTAGCTCTGGAAACACCATATATTTT. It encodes CASSLGGSSGNTIYF.

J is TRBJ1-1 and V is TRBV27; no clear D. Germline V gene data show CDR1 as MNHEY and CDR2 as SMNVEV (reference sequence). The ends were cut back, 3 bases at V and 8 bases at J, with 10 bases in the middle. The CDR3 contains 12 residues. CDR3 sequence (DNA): TGTGCCAGCAGTTTCTGGGGAGCCGAAGCTTTCTTT. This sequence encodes CASSFWGAEAFF.

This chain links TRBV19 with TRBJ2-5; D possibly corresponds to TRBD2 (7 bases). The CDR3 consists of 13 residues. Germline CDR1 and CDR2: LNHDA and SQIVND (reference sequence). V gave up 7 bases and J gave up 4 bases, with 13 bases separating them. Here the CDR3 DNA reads TGTGCCAGTACGGAGGGGGGGGGAGAGACCCAGTACTTC. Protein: CASTEGGGETQYF.

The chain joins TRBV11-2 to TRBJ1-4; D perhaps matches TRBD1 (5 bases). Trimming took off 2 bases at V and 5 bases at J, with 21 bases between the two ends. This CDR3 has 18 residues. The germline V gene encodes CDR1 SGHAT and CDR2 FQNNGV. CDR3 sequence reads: CASSLTRGQGWANEKLFF. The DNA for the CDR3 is TGTGCCAGCAGCTTAACGCGGGGCCAAGGCTGGGCGAATGAAAAACTGTTTTTT.